Listed here are 12 T cell receptor beta chains from one sample, sequenced in a study of T cells in Graves' hyperthyroidism and ophthalmopathy (dated by TCRdb to the late 2010s). The protocol used for the library was multiplex PCR. The sequencing machine was an Illumina HiSeq 2000. Amplification of TCR beta CDR3 regions was carried out from RNA transcripts. The first round of RT-PCR for the TCR CDR3 was performed with the HTBI primer set and the Qiagen OneStep RT-PCR kit. TCRdb took the public reads, trimmed them with fastp at Q25, ran MiXCR for clone calling and kept in-frame beta chains. Each CDR3 protein gets just one entry, which takes the most common genes and DNA from the rows behind it. The sample table holds under 700,000 distinct CDR3 sequences, of which approximately 16% were seen once. The ten largest clones represent 15% to 20% of the sample. Sample: blood. The receptors were sampled from a woman aged 18-29 years with Graves' hyperthyroidism.

This clonotype has just a few counts. This rearrangement joins TRBV7-9 to TRBJ2-3; D is unresolved. Looked up from germline, CDR1 is SEHNR and CDR2 is FQNEAQ (reference sequence). The length of the CDR3 is 15 residues. V was trimmed by 1 base and J by 1 base, leaving 9 bases between them. The CDR3 region is CASSLGTAGTDTQYF. For the CDR3, the DNA is TGTGCCAGCAGCTTAGGGACGGCTGGCACAGATACGCAGTATTTT. Complete variable domain (other parts from reference TRBV7-9 and TRBJ2-3): DTGVSQNPRHKITKRGQNVTFRCDPISEHNRLYWYRQTLGQGPEFLTYFQNEAQLEKSRLLSDRFSAERPKGSFSTLEIQRTEQGDSAMYLCASSLGTAGTDTQYFGPGTRLTVL.

This clonotype was picked up a small number of times. The V call is TRBV6-1, the J call TRBJ1-5; 12 positions agree with TRBD1. This CDR3 comprises 17 residues. The germline V gene has CDR1 MNHNS and CDR2 SASEGT. V dropped 10 bases and J dropped 5; count of bases not matched to a gene: 15. DNA for the CDR3: TGTGCCACCAAACCCCCGGGACAGGGGGCCTTTGATCAGCCCCAGCATTTT. Translated, it gives CATKPPGQGAFDQPQHF.

V gene TRBV10-3 combines with J gene TRBJ2-1, with 9 nucleotides matching TRBD1. CDR1 and CDR2 from the germline V gene are ENHRY and SYGVKD. This CDR3 contains 15 residues. V dropped 7 bases and J dropped 4; count of bases not matched to a gene: 8. The CDR3 bases are TGTGCCATCAATACTCCGGGACAGGGTTACAATGAGCAGTTCTTC. Its protein product is CAINTPGQGYNEQFF.

The genes are TRBV20-1 and TRBJ1-5, with D unresolved. Trimming took 5 bases from V and 0 from J, leaving 11 bases between them. Germline assignment: CDR1 DFQATT and CDR2 SNEGSKA (reference sequence). The CDR3 runs 14 residues. CDR3 sequence reads: CSAAFSFSNQPQHF. Written as DNA, the CDR3 is TGCAGTGCTGCATTCAGTTTTAGCAATCAGCCCCAGCATTTT.

This clonotype was counted only a few times. The chain is built from TRBV20-1 and TRBJ1-1; TRBD1 aligns across 8 bases. V trimming: 3 bases; J trimming: 2 bases; junction bases outside the gene matches: 5. This CDR3 spans 14 amino acids. Germline values: CDR1 DFQATT, CDR2 SNEGSKA (reference sequence). CDR3 in DNA: TGCAGTGCTAGGACCGGGACAGGTAACACTGAAGCTTTCTTT. It encodes CSARTGTGNTEAFF.

This clonotype was detected ten times or more. The V and J genes are TRBV7-3 and TRBJ2-1, with a possible D match to TRBD2 (6 bases). The germline V and J ends were trimmed by 5 bases and 5 bases, with 16 bases remaining between them. The CDR3 runs 15 residues. CDR1 is SGHTA and CDR2 is FQGTGA in the germline V gene. The CDR3 region is CASSAGTGGNNEQFF. The CDR3 nucleotides read TGTGCCAGCAGCGCCGGGACTGGGGGAAACAATGAGCAGTTCTTC. Supplemented by reference TRBV7-3 and TRBJ2-1, the full variable domain reads GAGVSQTPSNKVTEKGKYVELRCDPISGHTALYWYRQSLGQGPEFLIYFQGTGAADDSGLPNDRFFAVRPEGSVSTLKIQRTERGDSAVYLCASSAGTGGNNEQFFGPGTRLTVL.

This clonotype was seen repeatedly, ten times or more. V and J are TRBV20-1 and TRBJ2-3; TRBD2 matches 14 bases. This CDR3 contains 20 residues. In germline, CDR1 is DFQATT, CDR2 SNEGSKA (reference sequence). The junction had 18 bases not matched to a gene; V was cut back by 6 bases and J by 1 base. CDR3 protein: CSAYALPGLAGDRRTDTQYF. The CDR3, as DNA: TGCAGTGCCTACGCCCTTCCGGGACTAGCGGGAGATCGACGCACAGATACGCAGTATTTT.

The sample holds many counts of this clonotype. The chain recombines TRBV7-9 with TRBJ2-1; 7 positions match TRBD1. Germline-derived CDR1 and CDR2 are SEHNR and FQNEAQ (reference sequence). With V trimmed by 5 bases and J by 6 bases, 4 bases remained unmatched. This CDR3 has 13 amino acids. The chain's CDR3 is CASSRGQLNEQFF. CDR3 bases: TGTGCCAGCAGCAGGGGACAGCTCAATGAGCAGTTCTTC.

This clonotype was seen many times. CDR3: CASSPRLAGLQPQFF. The CDR3 DNA reads TGTGCCAGCAGCCCACGGCTAGCGGGGCTCCAGCCCCAGTTCTTC. The rearrangement links TRBV5-6 to TRBJ2-1, with 9 bases matching TRBD2. V lost 4 bases to trimming and J lost 13 bases; unmatched junction nucleotides: 15. Germline V gene sequence: CDR1 SGHDT, CDR2 YYEEEE. CDR3 length equals 15 residues.

The sample holds a few counts of this clonotype. The chain recombines TRBV29-1 with TRBJ1-1; TRBD1 might be the D (6 bases). This CDR3 comprises 15 residues. V shed 5 bases and J shed 5 bases, with 21 bases lying between them. The V gene's germline CDR1 is SQVTM and CDR2 ANQGSEA. The CDR3 DNA reads TGCAGCGTTTGGGGCGGCAGGGGATCCGGTACTGAAGCTTTCTTT. Translated, it gives CSVWGGRGSGTEAFF.

This clonotype was seen repeatedly, ten times or more. V and J are TRBV12-3 or TRBV12-4 and TRBJ2-1, with a possible D match to TRBD2 (6 bases). The CDR3 sequence is 16 residues long. V lost 0 bases and J lost 3, with 12 bases in between. The chain's CDR3 is CASSLAGLTIYNEQFF. The CDR3 nucleotides read TGTGCCAGCAGTTTAGCGGGACTTACCATCTACAATGAGCAGTTCTTC.

This clonotype came up a few times. J is TRBJ2-1 and V is TRBV6-4; 11 positions match TRBD2. J was trimmed by 5 bases and V by 4 bases; bases with no gene match: 4. CDR1 and CDR2 (germline): MRHNA, SNTAGT. This CDR3 is 15 amino acids long. The CDR3 loop reads CASSVGLAGDNEQFF. CDR3 sequence (DNA): TGTGCCAGCAGTGTTGGACTAGCGGGTGACAATGAGCAGTTCTTC.